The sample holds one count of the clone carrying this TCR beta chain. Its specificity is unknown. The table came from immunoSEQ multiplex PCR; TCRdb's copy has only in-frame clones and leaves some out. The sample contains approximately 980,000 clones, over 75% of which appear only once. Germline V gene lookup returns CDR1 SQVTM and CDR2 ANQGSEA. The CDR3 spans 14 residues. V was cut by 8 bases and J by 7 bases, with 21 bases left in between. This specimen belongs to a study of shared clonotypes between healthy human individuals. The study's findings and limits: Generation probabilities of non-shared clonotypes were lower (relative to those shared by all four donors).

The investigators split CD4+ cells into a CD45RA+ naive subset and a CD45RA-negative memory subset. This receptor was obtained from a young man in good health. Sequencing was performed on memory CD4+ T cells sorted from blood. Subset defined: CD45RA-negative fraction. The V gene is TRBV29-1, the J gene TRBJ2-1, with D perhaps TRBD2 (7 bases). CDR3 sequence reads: CSSKGEGGGNEQFF. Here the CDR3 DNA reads TGCAGCTCAAAAGGGGAGGGAGGGGGTAATGAGCAGTTCTTC.